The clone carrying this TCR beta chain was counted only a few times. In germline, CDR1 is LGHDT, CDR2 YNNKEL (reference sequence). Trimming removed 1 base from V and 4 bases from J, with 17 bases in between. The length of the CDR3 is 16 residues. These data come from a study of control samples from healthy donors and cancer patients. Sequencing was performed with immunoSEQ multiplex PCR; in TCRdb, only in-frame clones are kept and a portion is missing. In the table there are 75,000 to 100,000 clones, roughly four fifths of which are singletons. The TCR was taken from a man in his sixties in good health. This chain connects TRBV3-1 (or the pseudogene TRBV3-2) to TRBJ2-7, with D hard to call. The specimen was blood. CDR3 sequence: CASSQGVIISPYEQYF. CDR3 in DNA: TGTGCCAGCAGCCAAGGGGTCATCATTTCGCCTTACGAGCAGTACTTC.